This record covers a single TCR beta chain. The data stem from a study of blood T cell repertoires in COVID-19. This CDR3 contains 16 residues. The V end was cut by 0 bases, the J end by 4 bases, with 15 bases between. Germline V CDR1 and CDR2: SGHTA, FQGNSA. Repertoires were generated with immunoSEQ multiplex PCR, while TCRdb's copy carries only in-frame clones and drops some. The table has some 190,000 clones, roughly 79% seen once. Enrollment of patients from Seattle took place during active infection, with longitudinal follow-up. This chain uses TRBV7-2 with TRBJ1-2; tentative D call: TRBD1 (6 bases). The source is a middle-aged woman with COVID-19, enrolled during active disease. The source material was peripheral blood. The CDR3 sequence: CASSLATGGWFYGYTF. The CDR3 nucleotides are TGTGCCAGCAGCTTAGCCACGGGGGGCTGGTTCTATGGCTACACCTTC.